This TCR beta chain came from a study of CD8 T cells in ankylosing spondylitis. Study-wide findings and caveats: A motif in TCR beta, a set of eight or nine highly homologous variants, appeared characteristic of ankylosing spondylitis blood.

TCRdb re-called the 5' RACE reads through MiXCR, storing one row per CDR3 protein. The sample has 380,000 or so distinct CDR3 sequences, approximately 20% seen once. This CDR3 is 15 amino acids long. The germline CDR1 and CDR2 sequences are SGHVS and FQNEAQ. Deletions cut 5 bases from V and 1 base from J, with 14 bases between. On this clonotype itself: The antigen is not known.

The rearrangement joins TRBV7-8 to TRBJ1-1; no definite D call. The source of this sequence is a male donor with ankylosing spondylitis or in good health (not recorded which). The sample taken for sequencing was blood, either unsorted or a sorted T cell fraction (not recorded which). The chain's CDR3 is CASSLPEQANTEAFF. In nucleotides, the CDR3 is TGTGCCAGCAGCCTACCGGAGCAGGCGAACACTGAAGCTTTCTTT.